A single sample is the source of the 21 T cell receptor beta chains below, sequenced in a study of human T cells and chemical hapten exposure (dated by TCRdb to the early 2020s). Unfractionated whole blood was collected in Tempus Blood RNA tubes, and total RNA was extracted from that blood. Receptor libraries were prepared by 5' RACE. These reads were obtained on an Illumina MiSeq. TCRdb took the public reads, trimmed them with fastp at Q25, ran MiXCR for clone calling and kept in-frame beta chains. A single entry per CDR3 protein holds the most common genes and DNA from its merged rows. For this sample the table gives under 150,000 distinct CDR3 sequences, of which approximately 19% were detected only once. The ten largest clonotypes hold approximately 2.8% of the sample. The receptor set was obtained from a human donor in good health.

The chain is built from TRBV10-3 and TRBJ1-1; TRBD1 matches at 10 bases. V gave up 8 bases and J gave up 8 bases; unmatched junction bases: 5. The V gene's germline CDR1 is ENHRY and CDR2 SYGVKD. This CDR3 comprises 12 residues. DNA of the CDR3: TGTGCCATCGCTCCGGGACAGGGGGAAGCTTTCTTT. This sequence encodes CAIAPGQGEAFF.

The V call is TRBV28, the J call TRBJ1-2; possibly TRBD1 for D (6 bases). In germline, CDR1 is MDHEN, CDR2 SYDVKM. The CDR3 consists of 16 residues. Trimming left V 6 bases short and J 12 bases short, with 29 bases between. This chain's CDR3 is CASSSPSLVGRGFHTF. The CDR3 region has the DNA TGTGCCAGCAGCTCACCATCGCTGGTCGGCAGGGGATTTCACACCTTC.

In nucleotides, the CDR3 is TGTGCCAGCAGGGTTAGGGGGACGCAGTATTTT. Translation: CASRVRGTQYF. J is TRBJ2-3 and V is TRBV12-3 or TRBV12-4, with a tentative D call TRBD1 (6 bases). The CDR3 has 11 residues. Between the trimmed V and J ends, which lost 6 bases and 9 bases, there was a span of 10 bases.

This clonotype was counted between two and nine times. The rearrangement joins TRBV6-5 to TRBJ1-1; a weak D match, TRBD1 (5 bases). The CDR3 spans 14 residues. Trimming removed 8 bases from V and 1 base from J, with 14 bases in between. CDR1 and CDR2 from the germline V gene are MNHEY and SVGAGI. The chain's CDR3 is CASEPRAPNTEAFF. In nucleotides, the CDR3 is TGTGCCAGCGAACCCAGGGCCCCGAACACTGAAGCTTTCTTT.

V and J are TRBV6-6 and TRBJ2-7; a weak D match, TRBD2 (7 bases). The CDR3 extends over 15 amino acids. Germline V gene lookup returns CDR1 MNHNY and CDR2 SVGAGI (reference sequence). Trimming left V 3 bases short and J 5 bases short, with 17 bases between. CDR3 coding DNA: TGTGCCAGCAGTTATAGGGGGGAGGGCTTCAACGAGCAGTACTTC. Encoded protein: CASSYRGEGFNEQYF.

This clonotype was detected only a few times. The genes are TRBV21-1 and TRBJ1-2; the table's D call of TRBD1 was not tested on the DNA. TRBV21-1 is designated a pseudogene. This CDR3 contains 13 residues. The CDR3 DNA sequence: TGTGCCAGCAGCCCCGACAGGAGGGGCGGCTACACCTTC. This sequence encodes CASSPDRRGGYTF.

The rearrangement joins TRBV7-3 to TRBJ2-1; 10 nucleotides agree with TRBD2. The CDR3 spans 16 residues. With 5 bases clipped from V and 8 bases from J, the junction kept 12 bases outside the gene matches. Germline V CDR1 and CDR2: SGHTA, FQGTGA. The CDR3 here is CASSPISGRARDEQFF. CDR3 DNA: TGTGCCAGCAGCCCGATCAGCGGGAGGGCCCGGGATGAGCAGTTCTTC.

This clonotype turned up a few times. The chain's CDR3 is CASSQSPPDTQYF. Here the CDR3 DNA reads TGTGCCAGCAGCCAGAGCCCTCCAGATACGCAGTATTTT. The gene calls are TRBV5-6 and TRBJ2-3; D not certain. The V gene lost 4 bases and the J gene lost 4 bases, with 10 bases spanning the gap. The germline CDR1 and CDR2 sequences are SGHDT and YYEEEE. CDR3 length: 13 residues.

This clonotype was seen ten or more times. V gene TRBV20-1 combines with J gene TRBJ1-5; D remains unclear. The CDR3 has 13 residues. V lost 3 bases, J lost 7 bases, and 13 bases lay in between. Germline V gives CDR1 DFQATT, CDR2 SNEGSKA (reference sequence). Here the CDR3 DNA reads TGCAGTGCTAGGGTGACCCATGGGCAGCCCCAGCATTTT. This encodes CSARVTHGQPQHF.

This clonotype was seen a handful of times. The V call is TRBV28, the J call TRBJ2-3; a possible D gene is TRBD2 (6 bases). The CDR3 consists of 15 residues. The V gene's germline CDR1 is MDHEN and CDR2 SYDVKM. Deletions cut 6 bases from V and 4 bases from J, with 17 bases between. For the CDR3, the DNA is TGTGCCAGCAGCCGAGAGCGGGCTGGGTCAGATACGCAGTATTTT. It is translated as CASSRERAGSDTQYF.

The J gene is TRBJ1-5, the V gene TRBV28; D perhaps matches TRBD1 (5 bases). The CDR3 has 14 residues. Germline lookup yields CDR1 MDHEN and CDR2 SYDVKM. Trimming stripped 5 bases from V and 1 base from J, with 9 bases between. Here the CDR3 reads CASSTEGSNQPQHF. The CDR3 coding sequence is TGTGCCAGCAGTACCGAGGGGAGCAATCAGCCCCAGCATTTT.

This clonotype was detected many times. V and J are TRBV4-1 and TRBJ2-3; 15 nucleotides agree with TRBD2. The CDR3 totals 17 residues. The V and J ends lost 1 base and 8 bases, in that order; junction bases with no gene match: 7. CDR1 MGHRA and CDR2 YSYEKL come from the germline V gene. The CDR3: CASSQARTSGRAATQYF. CDR3 coding DNA: TGCGCCAGCAGCCAAGCCCGGACTAGCGGGAGGGCCGCTACGCAGTATTTT.

This clonotype was detected a few times. V is TRBV28 and J is TRBJ1-5, with 8 bases lining up with TRBD1. The CDR3 sequence is 17 residues long. Losses at the gene ends were 7 bases for V and 2 bases for J; bases not matched to a gene: 13. Germline CDR1 is MDHEN and CDR2 is SYDVKM. In DNA form, the CDR3 reads TGTGCCAGCAAAGACCCCCTGGGACAGGACGGCAATCAGCCCCAGCATTTT. It codes for CASKDPLGQDGNQPQHF.

The rearrangement uses TRBV12-3 or TRBV12-4 and TRBJ1-5; 7 positions match TRBD1. The CDR3 is 14 residues long. The V segment lost 6 bases and the J segment 2 bases; nucleotides outside the gene matches: 4. The CDR3 coding sequence is TGTGCCAGCAGCCATGACAGGGGCAATCAGCCCCAGCATTTT. This sequence encodes CASSHDRGNQPQHF.

This clonotype showed up just a few times. An end of the junction differs from the germline gene, which may be a read error. The rearrangement joins TRBV7-7 to TRBJ2-2, with D possibly TRBD2 on 5 matching bases. CDR1 is SSHAT and CDR2 is FNYEAQ in the germline V gene (reference sequence). The CDR3 length is 11 residues. CDR3 in DNA: TGTGCTAGCAGCTCGGGGGGGGAGCTGTTTTTT. It translates to CASSSGGELFF.

This clonotype was counted many times. This sequence joins TRBV28 and TRBJ2-1; 12 bases are a match to TRBD2. Per germline, CDR1 MDHEN and CDR2 SYDVKM. V dropped 7 bases and J dropped 8; count of bases not matched to a gene: 15. This CDR3 has 17 amino acids. CDR3 residues: CASTTPLAGGPRDEQFF. DNA for the CDR3: TGTGCCAGCACCACCCCCCTAGCGGGAGGGCCGAGGGATGAGCAGTTCTTC.

There are a few counts of this clonotype. V is TRBV29-1 and J is TRBJ2-5, with D possibly called TRBD1 or TRBD2 (6 bases each). V shed 5 bases and J shed 3 bases, with 19 bases lying between them. Germline CDR1 reads SQVTM; CDR2 reads ANQGSEA. The CDR3 extends over 15 amino acids. This chain's CDR3 is CSVLGGRQLKETQYF. In nucleotides, the CDR3 is TGCAGCGTTCTGGGGGGCAGACAATTGAAAGAGACCCAGTACTTC.

The chain couples TRBV18 to TRBJ2-3; 9 positions match TRBD2. Germline V gene lookup returns CDR1 KGHSH and CDR2 LQKENI. Germline trimming cut 0 bases from V and 10 bases from J; bases unmatched to any gene: 20. The CDR3 covers 19 residues. The CDR3 DNA reads as TGTGCCAGCTCACCACCGACAGCGGGAGGCCCTTTACAAGTGGACTCGCAGTATTTT. This encodes CASSPPTAGGPLQVDSQYF. Full variable domain (remainder filled in from reference TRBV18 and TRBJ2-3): NAGVMQNPRHLVRRRGQEARLRCSPMKGHSHVYWYRQLPEEGLKFMVYLQKENIIDESGMPKERFSAEFPKEGPSILRIQQVVRGDSAAYFCASSPPTAGGPLQVDSQYFGPGTRLTVL.

V and J are TRBV19 and TRBJ1-1; TRBD1 might be the D (5 bases). The CDR3 extends over 16 amino acids. CDR1 is LNHDA, CDR2 SQIVND, per germline (reference sequence). V shed 7 bases and J shed 3 bases, with 21 bases lying between them. The CDR3 region is CASTPRLGVQDTEAFF. Here the CDR3 DNA reads TGTGCCAGTACCCCTAGGCTGGGAGTACAGGACACTGAAGCTTTCTTT.

The rearrangement links TRBV5-8 to TRBJ2-3, with 11 positions matching TRBD2. Per germline, CDR1 SGHTS and CDR2 YDEGEE. Losses at the gene ends were 2 bases for V and 3 bases for J; bases not matched to a gene: 8. The length of the CDR3 is 17 residues. The CDR3 reads CASSFAGTSGPTDTQYF. DNA of the CDR3: TGTGCCAGCAGCTTCGCAGGGACTAGCGGCCCTACAGATACGCAGTATTTT.

This clonotype was counted between two and nine times. This sequence joins TRBV29-1 and TRBJ2-7; 11 nucleotides agree with TRBD2. Losses at the gene ends were 5 bases for V and 3 bases for J; bases not matched to a gene: 18. The length of the CDR3 is 18 residues. Germline V gene lookup returns CDR1 SQVTM and CDR2 ANQGSEA. DNA for the CDR3: TGCAGCGTTAATATAGCGGGAGGGTACGGCGTATCGGACTACGAGCAGTACTTC. It is translated as CSVNIAGGYGVSDYEQYF.